This T cell receptor beta chain was retrieved from a study of T cell changes during pregnancy in multiple sclerosis. Here immunoSEQ multiplex PCR was the method, and the copy in TCRdb shows in-frame clones only, minus some. The sample shows 70,000 to 95,000 clones, 94% of them seen only once. The CDR3 extends over 14 amino acids. The V end was cut by 4 bases, the J end by 5 bases, with 12 bases between. Germline V gives CDR1 SEHNR, CDR2 FQNEAQ (reference sequence). This chain uses TRBV7-9 with TRBJ1-5; maybe TRBD1 (6 bases). The TCR comes from a female donor with multiple sclerosis, enrolled in a pregnancy study. The sequencing used peripheral blood, collected in the third trimester of pregnancy. Written as DNA, the CDR3 is TGTGCCAGCAGCTCACAGGGTGTAGATCAGCCCCAGCATTTT. Translated: CASSSQGVDQPQHF.